A selection of T cell receptor beta chains follows, all from one sample in a study of prognosis after radiotherapy for stage I lung cancer. MiXCR, applied by TCRdb to the multiplex PCR reads, yields one record per CDR3 protein. The data contain about 14,000 distinct CDR3 sequences, roughly 31% of them singletons. The material sequenced was PBMCs, taken before or after stereotactic body radiation therapy (not recorded which). Every receptor here comes from a donor aged 50 or older with non-small cell lung cancer. Each CDR3 is given with its conserved first and last residue. The D gene is left open where the match is weak. Only part of the rows carry a size: once, few, many, or a class if the clone is expanded.

j_call: TRBJ2-3; v_call: TRBV6-2/TRBV6-3; d_call: .; clone_size: once; cdr3_nt: TGTGCCAGCAGGGGGAATAGCGGAGGTGGCCCGGATAGCACAGATACGGAGTATTTT; cdr3_aa: CASRGNSGGGPDSTDTEYF
j_call: TRBJ2-1; v_call: TRBV30; d_call: .; clone_size: .; cdr3_nt: TGTGCCTTCGAGGGTCTGGGCAACGAGCAGTTCTTC; cdr3_aa: CAFEGLGNEQFF
j_call: TRBJ2-7; v_call: TRBV27; d_call: .; clone_size: many; cdr3_nt: TGTGCCAGCAGTTTCGGAGCCCAGAGAGAGCAGTACTTC; cdr3_aa: CASSFGAQREQYF
j_call: TRBJ1-2; v_call: TRBV6-5; d_call: .; clone_size: many; cdr3_nt: TGTGCCAGCAGTTACAGGGTTAAGGGCTACACCTTC; cdr3_aa: CASSYRVKGYTF
j_call: TRBJ2-3; v_call: TRBV7-7; d_call: .; clone_size: many; cdr3_nt: TGTGCTAGCAGCACCCAGCCGGGCCCTTCCCCAGATACGCAGTATTTT; cdr3_aa: CASSTQPGPSPDTQYF
j_call: TRBJ2-2; v_call: TRBV19; d_call: TRBD2; clone_size: many; cdr3_nt: TGTGCCAGTAGAATCTCTAGCGGGAGGCGAAACACCGGGGAGCTGTTTTTT; cdr3_aa: CASRISSGRRNTGELFF
j_call: TRBJ2-7; v_call: TRBV9; d_call: .; clone_size: many; cdr3_nt: TGTGCCAGCAGCGTGGGTCAGGACCCCTACGAGCAGTACTTC; cdr3_aa: CASSVGQDPYEQYF
j_call: TRBJ2-7; v_call: TRBV7-9; d_call: .; clone_size: many; cdr3_nt: TGTGCCAGCAGCTTATCTACACTGGAACAGTACTTC; cdr3_aa: CASSLSTLEQYF
j_call: TRBJ2-1; v_call: TRBV7-3; d_call: TRBD2; clone_size: medium-sized; cdr3_nt: TGTGCCAGCAGCTTAGGGACTACCAATGAGCAGTTCTTC; cdr3_aa: CASSLGTTNEQFF
j_call: TRBJ1-1; v_call: TRBV20-1; d_call: .; clone_size: many; cdr3_nt: TGCAGTGCTAGAGTAGGGCTGAACACTGAAGCTTTCTTT; cdr3_aa: CSARVGLNTEAFF
j_call: TRBJ2-2; v_call: TRBV27; d_call: .; clone_size: .; cdr3_nt: TGTGTCAGCAGTGGTCGTGGTGGGGGTGCCGGGGAGCCGTTTTTT; cdr3_aa: CVSSGRGGGAGEPFF
j_call: TRBJ1-5; v_call: TRBV30; d_call: .; clone_size: many; cdr3_nt: TGTGCCTGGAGTGGTGGAGCTAATCAGCCCCAGCATTTT; cdr3_aa: CAWSGGANQPQHF
j_call: TRBJ2-1; v_call: TRBV5-6; d_call: TRBD1; clone_size: few; cdr3_nt: TGTGCCAACAGCTCGGGGACAGGGGACATTGAGCAGTTCTTC; cdr3_aa: CANSSGTGDIEQFF
j_call: TRBJ2-1; v_call: TRBV15; d_call: TRBD2; clone_size: many; cdr3_nt: TGTGCCACCAGCAGACTAAAGGTCCTAGCGGGAGCCGACAATGAGCAGTTCTTC; cdr3_aa: CATSRLKVLAGADNEQFF
j_call: TRBJ2-7; v_call: TRBV5-4; d_call: .; clone_size: few; cdr3_nt: TGTGCCAGCAGCTTTGGGACTGGGCTATACGGGCAGTACTTC; cdr3_aa: CASSFGTGLYGQYF
j_call: TRBJ1-2; v_call: TRBV2; d_call: TRBD1; clone_size: many; cdr3_nt: TGTGCCAGCAGTGAGGGACAGGGTGTTCACTACACCTTC; cdr3_aa: CASSEGQGVHYTF
j_call: TRBJ1-2; v_call: TRBV3-1; d_call: .; clone_size: many; cdr3_nt: TGTGCCAGCAGCCAAGCAGGGGTTGAATATGGCTACACCTTC; cdr3_aa: CASSQAGVEYGYTF
j_call: TRBJ1-4; v_call: TRBV6-1; d_call: TRBD1; clone_size: many; cdr3_nt: TGTGCCAGCAGTCGGTCCACAGGGGTCACAGTCCGGGCAGAAAAACTGTTTTTT; cdr3_aa: CASSRSTGVTVRAEKLFF
j_call: TRBJ2-1; v_call: TRBV20-1; d_call: TRBD2; clone_size: many; cdr3_nt: TGCAGTGCTAGAGATCCCGGGGGGGATTTTGAGCAGTTCTTC; cdr3_aa: CSARDPGGDFEQFF
j_call: TRBJ1-2; v_call: TRBV28; d_call: TRBD1; clone_size: many; cdr3_nt: TGTGCCAGCCGGGACAGGGATAACTATGGCTACACCTTC; cdr3_aa: CASRDRDNYGYTF
j_call: TRBJ2-2; v_call: TRBV18; d_call: .; clone_size: medium-sized; cdr3_nt: TGTGCCAGCTCACCAGGGGGCGCTTCCGGGGAGCTGTTTTTT; cdr3_aa: CASSPGGASGELFF
j_call: TRBJ1-2; v_call: TRBV30; d_call: .; clone_size: once; cdr3_nt: TGTGCCTGGAGAATGTACAGCTATGGCTACACCTTC; cdr3_aa: CAWRMYSYGYTF
j_call: TRBJ2-7; v_call: TRBV5-1; d_call: .; clone_size: .; cdr3_nt: TGCGCCAGCCCTGGGACTCTTACCGAGCAGTACTTC; cdr3_aa: CASPGTLTEQYF
j_call: TRBJ1-3; v_call: TRBV6-1; d_call: TRBD1; clone_size: medium-sized; cdr3_nt: TGTGCCAGCAATTCCGGGACAGTCTCTGGAAACACCATATATTTT; cdr3_aa: CASNSGTVSGNTIYF
j_call: TRBJ2-3; v_call: TRBV28; d_call: TRBD2; clone_size: many; cdr3_nt: TGTGCCAGCAGTTCCCCCGCGGGAGGGAAAGATACGCAGTATTTT; cdr3_aa: CASSSPAGGKDTQYF
j_call: TRBJ2-2; v_call: TRBV11-3; d_call: TRBD2; clone_size: many; cdr3_nt: TGTGCCAGCCGGAGCGGGAGGGCGGGGACCGGGGAGCTGTTTTTT; cdr3_aa: CASRSGRAGTGELFF
j_call: TRBJ2-1; v_call: TRBV28; d_call: .; clone_size: .; cdr3_nt: TGTGCCAGCAGTACAGTCGGCTCTCTATTGCAGTCCTTC; cdr3_aa: CASSTVGSLLQSF
j_call: TRBJ2-7; v_call: TRBV28; d_call: .; clone_size: many; cdr3_nt: TGTGCCAGCAGTTTCGCCAGGAACGAGCAGTACTTC; cdr3_aa: CASSFARNEQYF
j_call: TRBJ1-1; v_call: TRBV28; d_call: TRBD1; clone_size: many; cdr3_nt: TGTGCCAGCAGTGAATTAAGGGGGCCGGGGACTGAAGCTTTCTTT; cdr3_aa: CASSELRGPGTEAFF
j_call: TRBJ2-7; v_call: TRBV28; d_call: TRBD2; clone_size: medium-sized; cdr3_nt: TGTGCCAGCAGTCCTGCCGGTAGCGGGAGCTCCTACGAGCAGTACTTC; cdr3_aa: CASSPAGSGSSYEQYF
j_call: TRBJ2-3; v_call: TRBV4-1; d_call: TRBD2; clone_size: .; cdr3_nt: TGCGCCAGCTATAAGCGGGATGGCACAGATACGCAGTATTTT; cdr3_aa: CASYKRDGTDTQYF
j_call: TRBJ2-1; v_call: TRBV7-3; d_call: TRBD2; clone_size: medium-sized; cdr3_nt: TGTGCCAGCAGCTTCACTAGCGGATCCTACAATGAGCAGTTCTTC; cdr3_aa: CASSFTSGSYNEQFF
j_call: TRBJ2-7; v_call: TRBV19; d_call: TRBD1; clone_size: many; cdr3_nt: TGTGCCAGTAGTATAGGGGACAGGAAGTCCTACGAGCAGTACTTC; cdr3_aa: CASSIGDRKSYEQYF
j_call: TRBJ1-1; v_call: TRBV5-1; d_call: .; clone_size: medium-sized; cdr3_nt: TGCGCCAGCCAAAGGGGTGGGAGCACTGAAGCTTTCTTT; cdr3_aa: CASQRGGSTEAFF
j_call: TRBJ1-1; v_call: TRBV28; d_call: .; clone_size: .; cdr3_nt: TGTGCCAGCAGTTTACCCCCAGATCGAAGACTGAACACAGAAGCTTTCTTT; cdr3_aa: CASSLPPDRRLNTEAFF
j_call: TRBJ2-5; v_call: TRBV18; d_call: .; clone_size: .; cdr3_nt: TGTGCCAGCTCACGCCCCACAGGGTGTCAGGAGACCCAGAACTTC; cdr3_aa: CASSRPTGCQETQNF
j_call: TRBJ2-2; v_call: TRBV19; d_call: TRBD2; clone_size: many; cdr3_nt: TGTGCCAGTAGTATAAGCGGCGCGGGAGCCGGGGAGCTGTTTTTT; cdr3_aa: CASSISGAGAGELFF
j_call: TRBJ1-2; v_call: TRBV27; d_call: .; clone_size: many; cdr3_nt: TGTGCCAGCAGTGCGGGGGTTAGCTATGGCTACACCTTC; cdr3_aa: CASSAGVSYGYTF
j_call: TRBJ2-1; v_call: TRBV6-1; d_call: .; clone_size: .; cdr3_nt: TGTGCCAGCATAGACTGGAGCTCCTACAATGAGCAGTTCTTC; cdr3_aa: CASIDWSSYNEQFF
j_call: TRBJ2-1; v_call: TRBV20-1; d_call: TRBD2; clone_size: .; cdr3_nt: TGCAGTGCTAGATCTTCCGAGACTAGCGTTCCGAAGAATGAGCAGTTCTTC; cdr3_aa: CSARSSETSVPKNEQFF
j_call: TRBJ2-1; v_call: TRBV10-3; d_call: TRBD1; clone_size: many; cdr3_nt: TGTGCCATCAGTCCCGGACAGGATAACAATGAGCAGTTCTTC; cdr3_aa: CAISPGQDNNEQFF
j_call: TRBJ2-1; v_call: TRBV7-9; d_call: .; clone_size: many; cdr3_nt: TGTGCCAGCAGCAAATGGGACAACTCCTACAATGAGCAGTTCTTC; cdr3_aa: CASSKWDNSYNEQFF
j_call: TRBJ1-5; v_call: TRBV19; d_call: .; clone_size: many; cdr3_nt: TGTGCCAGCCGGACCGCACAGGGAAGAGGCAATCAGCCCCAGCATTTT; cdr3_aa: CASRTAQGRGNQPQHF
j_call: TRBJ1-6; v_call: TRBV2; d_call: .; clone_size: medium-sized; cdr3_nt: TGTGCCAGCAGTGAAGATGGGGAGGCAAACTCCTATAATTCACCCCTCCACTTT; cdr3_aa: CASSEDGEANSYNSPLHF
j_call: TRBJ1-2; v_call: TRBV9; d_call: .; clone_size: .; cdr3_nt: TGTGCCAGCAGCTTATACCCGGGGTGTACTAACTATGGCTACACCTTC; cdr3_aa: CASSLYPGCTNYGYTF
j_call: TRBJ2-1; v_call: TRBV5-1; d_call: .; clone_size: medium-sized; cdr3_nt: TGCGCCAGCAGCTTGGTAGGAGTAGCGACCTCCTACAATGAGCAGTTCTTC; cdr3_aa: CASSLVGVATSYNEQFF
j_call: TRBJ1-2; v_call: TRBV27; d_call: .; clone_size: many; cdr3_nt: TGTGCCAGCAGTTCCTATATAGGACCGGGGGACTATGGCTACACCTTC; cdr3_aa: CASSSYIGPGDYGYTF
j_call: TRBJ2-3; v_call: TRBV3-1; d_call: .; clone_size: .; cdr3_nt: TGTGCCAGCAGCCAATTTCGGGCGGTTACGCAGTATTTT; cdr3_aa: CASSQFRAVTQYF
j_call: TRBJ2-7; v_call: TRBV19; d_call: TRBD1; clone_size: .; cdr3_nt: TGTGCCAGTAATCGCCGGGACAGCTACGAGAAGTACTTC; cdr3_aa: CASNRRDSYEKYF
j_call: TRBJ2-6; v_call: TRBV6-4; d_call: .; clone_size: .; cdr3_nt: TGTGCCAGCCGGGCGAGCTCTGGGGCCAACGTCCTTACTTTC; cdr3_aa: CASRASSGANVLTF
j_call: TRBJ2-5; v_call: TRBV11-1; d_call: TRBD2; clone_size: .; cdr3_nt: TGTACAAGCAGCCTCGGACTAGCAGAGACCCAGTACTTC; cdr3_aa: CTSSLGLAETQYF
j_call: TRBJ1-1; v_call: TRBV10-3; d_call: .; clone_size: many; cdr3_nt: TGTGCCACCGGAGGGTTGAACACTGAAGCTTTCTTT; cdr3_aa: CATGGLNTEAFF
j_call: TRBJ2-2; v_call: TRBV20-1; d_call: .; clone_size: many; cdr3_nt: TGCAGTGCTAGATTTAGCATGGGCACCGGGGAGCTGTTTTTT; cdr3_aa: CSARFSMGTGELFF
j_call: TRBJ2-1; v_call: TRBV6-1; d_call: .; clone_size: many; cdr3_nt: TGTGCCAGCAGTGAAGATGGCGGTTCCTACAATGAGCAGTTCTTC; cdr3_aa: CASSEDGGSYNEQFF